These 26 T cell receptor beta chains came from one sample sequenced in a study of T cell repertoires in aging, cancer and after chemotherapy. TRB rearrangements spanning V, D and J were amplified using mixed TRB-A/B primers. Each CDR3 protein is one row after TCRdb ran MiXCR on the multiplex PCR reads. This table holds about 8,000 distinct CDR3 sequences, approximately 54% found once. The template was genomic DNA from peripheral blood, not RNA. Sequencing input: blood. These receptors all stem from a human donor in good health.

This chain uses TRBV19 with TRBJ1-5; TRBD1 aligns across 7 bases. Germline-derived CDR1 and CDR2 are LNHDA and SQIVND (reference sequence). Losses at the gene ends were 6 bases for V and 1 base for J; bases not matched to a gene: 6. The CDR3 sequence is 15 residues long. The CDR3 spells CASRRDRMSNQPQHF. Written as DNA, the CDR3 is TGTGCCAGTAGAAGGGACAGAATGAGCAATCAGCCCCAGCATTTT.

This clonotype was recorded only once. The CDR3, as DNA: TGTGCCAGTAGCGACGGAGCACCCTGGGGGGCGAGAAATCAGCCCCAGCATTTT. It encodes CASSDGAPWGARNQPQHF. The chain carries TRBV19 and TRBJ1-5; a weak D match, TRBD1 (6 bases). The germline gives CDR1 LNHDA, CDR2 SQIVND (reference sequence). Trimming shortened V by 6 bases and J by 4 bases, and 25 bases separated the two germline ends. The CDR3 contains 18 residues.

The V gene is TRBV27, the J gene TRBJ2-7; D is unresolved. The DNA end is more similar to TRBJ2-1, so the J call may be wrong. The CDR3 consists of 15 residues. CDR1 is MNHEY and CDR2 is SMNVEV in the germline V gene (reference sequence). The CDR3 nucleotides read TGTGCCAGCAGGCCCATGGGCTCCTCATACAATGAGCAGTTCTTC. Amino acids: CASRPMGSSYNEQFF.

The chain recombines TRBV28 with TRBJ2-3; maybe TRBD2 (5 bases). Germline assignment: CDR1 MDHEN and CDR2 SYDVKM. V was cut by 6 bases and J by 5 bases, with 9 bases left in between. This CDR3 comprises 12 residues. In DNA form, the CDR3 reads TGTGCCAGCAGCGTGAGCGGAGATACGCAGTATTTT. Its translation: CASSVSGDTQYF.

This clonotype was recorded a few times. J is TRBJ1-2 and V is TRBV19; 8 bases are a match to TRBD1. This CDR3 has 12 amino acids. Germline trimming cut 7 bases from V and 11 bases from J; bases unmatched to any gene: 9. Germline lookup yields CDR1 LNHDA and CDR2 SQIVND (reference sequence). The CDR3 protein is CASTDRGSRYTF. As DNA, the CDR3 is TGTGCCAGTACCGACAGGGGTTCCCGTTACACCTTC.

The chain links TRBV5-1 to TRBJ1-6; TRBD1 agrees at 8 bases. The length of the CDR3 is 16 residues. After removal of 4 bases from V and 2 bases from J, the junction contained 5 bases not matched to a gene. CDR1 is SGHRS and CDR2 is YFSETQ in the germline V gene. The CDR3 bases are TGCGCCAGCAGCGCCGGACAGGGAGCCTATAATTCACCCCTCCACTTT. Protein sequence: CASSAGQGAYNSPLHF.

The rearrangement uses TRBV5-1 and TRBJ1-2; 8 bases are shared with TRBD1. J was trimmed by 8 bases and V by 5 bases; bases with no gene match: 8. The CDR3 covers 13 residues. Germline-derived CDR1 and CDR2 are SGHRS and YFSETQ. CDR3 coding DNA: TGCGCCAGCAGATCCCAGGGGGCGGGCGGCTACACCTTC. It encodes CASRSQGAGGYTF. Full variable domain (outside the CDR3, taken from reference TRBV5-1 and TRBJ1-2): KAGVTQTPRYLIKTRGQQVTLSCSPISGHRSVSWYQQTPGQGLQFLFEYFSETQRNKGNFPGRFSGRQFSNSRSEMNVSTLELGDSALYLCASRSQGAGGYTFGSGTRLTVV.

The chain joins TRBV12-3 or TRBV12-4 to TRBJ2-3, with a tentative D call TRBD2 (7 bases). The CDR3 loop spans 16 amino acids. V lost 5 bases and J 5 bases, leaving 20 bases between the germline ends. The CDR3 DNA is TGTGCCAGCAGTGCACCTAGGGGGGGGCGTGGAGATACGCAGTATTTT. Amino acid sequence: CASSAPRGGRGDTQYF.

The chain combines TRBV20-1 with TRBJ2-1, with D perhaps TRBD1 (7 bases). The germline V and J ends were trimmed by 5 bases and 1 base, with 18 bases remaining between them. Germline V gene lookup returns CDR1 DFQATT and CDR2 SNEGSKA (reference sequence). The CDR3 covers 16 residues. CDR3 sequence reads: CSAGRRRDRSYNEQFF. CDR3 nucleotide sequence: TGCAGTGCTGGGAGACGGCGGGACAGATCCTACAATGAGCAGTTCTTC.

This chain uses TRBV19 with TRBJ2-1; 7 nucleotides align to TRBD2. This CDR3 has 14 residues. V shed 5 bases and J 6 bases; nucleotides not matched to a gene: 7. Germline V lookup: CDR1 LNHDA, CDR2 SQIVND (reference sequence). This CDR3 is CASSRGGRTNEQFF. The CDR3 DNA reads TGTGCCAGTAGTCGGGGCGGGAGAACCAATGAGCAGTTCTTC.

V gene TRBV12-3 or TRBV12-4 combines with J gene TRBJ1-6; D is unclear. The length of the CDR3 is 15 residues. Trimming left V 3 bases short and J 3 bases short, with 9 bases between. CDR3: CASSLYGDYNSPLHF. CDR3 nucleotides: TGTGCCAGCAGTTTGTACGGTGACTATAATTCACCCCTCCACTTT.

The V and J genes are TRBV7-4 and TRBJ1-1; no clear D. The CDR3 totals 13 residues. The V gene's germline CDR1 is SGHVT and CDR2 SQSDAQ. Trimming removed 5 bases from V and 7 bases from J, with 14 bases in between. The CDR3: CASSPQYSVEAFF. The CDR3 DNA sequence: TGTGCCAGCAGCCCGCAATACAGCGTTGAAGCTTTCTTT.

In this sample, this clonotype turned up a few times. This chain connects TRBV5-6 to TRBJ2-5, with D unclear. CDR1 and CDR2 (germline): SGHDT, YYEEEE. The CDR3 consists of 13 residues. V was clipped by 1 base and J by 5 bases, with 9 bases between them. The CDR3 reads CASSLRNGETQYF. The CDR3, as DNA: TGTGCCAGCAGCTTGCGGAATGGGGAGACCCAGTACTTC.

This chain connects TRBV6-2 or TRBV6-3 to TRBJ2-1; D unclear. The germline V gene has CDR1 MNHEY and CDR2 SVGEGT. CDR3 length: 13 amino acids. The V end was cut by 1 base, the J end by 6 bases, with 7 bases between. CDR3 amino acids: CASSYYHSNEQFF. The CDR3 DNA is TGTGCCAGCAGTTACTATCACTCCAATGAGCAGTTCTTC.

The rearrangement joins TRBV18 to TRBJ2-2; D is unresolved. Germline CDR1 KGHSH, CDR2 LQKENI. The CDR3 totals 13 residues. V was cut by 5 bases and J by 0 bases, with 4 bases left in between. The chain's CDR3 is CASSASNTGELFF. The CDR3 nucleotides read TGTGCCAGCTCAGCCTCGAACACCGGGGAGCTGTTTTTT.

This clonotype was seen a few times. The rearrangement links TRBV19 to TRBJ2-5; D is uncertain. Germline CDR1 reads LNHDA; CDR2 reads SQIVND (reference sequence). V was shortened by 5 bases and J by 2 bases, with 15 bases between the two germline ends. This CDR3 comprises 15 residues. The CDR3 loop reads CASSDPERVQETQYF. In nucleotides, the CDR3 is TGTGCCAGTAGTGACCCCGAGAGAGTACAAGAGACCCAGTACTTC.

CDR3 DNA sequence: TGTGCCATGAGAGACGAAGTAAATTCACCCCTCCACTTT. Translating gives CAMRDEVNSPLHF. This chain connects TRBV6-4 to TRBJ1-6, with D unclear. V shed 10 bases and J shed 7 bases, with 14 bases lying between them. Germline V gives CDR1 MRHNA, CDR2 SNTAGT. The length of the CDR3 is 13 residues.

This clonotype was seen a few times. The V gene is TRBV27, the J gene TRBJ1-1; D call uncertain. Trimming cost V 6 bases and J 3 bases, with 20 bases left between them. The CDR3 consists of 16 residues. Germline values: CDR1 MNHEY, CDR2 SMNVEV (reference sequence). The CDR3 is CASRRERSIRDTEAFF. Written as DNA, the CDR3 is TGTGCCAGCAGACGAGAAAGGTCAATTAGGGACACTGAAGCTTTCTTT.

The chain couples TRBV12-3 or TRBV12-4 to TRBJ2-5; TRBD1 or TRBD2 may be the D gene (5 bases each). This CDR3 region has 14 residues. V lost 7 bases, J lost 11 bases, and 23 bases lay in between. The CDR3 loop reads CASTMGDPRTGQYF. The CDR3 coding sequence is TGTGCCAGCACCATGGGGGACCCACGAACCGGGCAGTACTTC.

This chain joins TRBV5-6 and TRBJ2-3; TRBD2 is a possible D gene (6 bases). The CDR3 spans 15 residues. CDR1 is SGHDT, CDR2 YYEEEE, per germline. V was shortened by 2 bases and J by 2 bases, with 12 bases between the two germline ends. The CDR3 DNA is TGTGCCAGCAGCTTTACCGGGACTTACACAGATACGCAGTATTTT. Protein product: CASSFTGTYTDTQYF.

This clonotype turned up a few times. The chain couples TRBV6-2 or TRBV6-3 to TRBJ2-3; D is possibly TRBD2 (5 bases). The ends were cut back, 4 bases at V and 7 bases at J, with 12 bases in the middle. Germline V gives CDR1 MNHEY, CDR2 SVGEGT. This CDR3 region has 13 residues. The CDR3 DNA reads TGTGCCAGCAGTTCGGGGTGGTTGAATACGCAGTATTTT. Its translation: CASSSGWLNTQYF.

V and J are TRBV30 and TRBJ2-7, with D unresolved. V shed 1 base and J shed 5 bases, with 15 bases lying between them. The CDR3 contains 14 residues. Germline values: CDR1 GTSNPN, CDR2 SVGIG (reference sequence). The CDR3 DNA reads as TGTGCCTGGAGTGAGAGACCAGTAAGGCACGAGCAGTACTTC. As protein: CAWSERPVRHEQYF.

This clonotype was detected only a few times. The rearrangement links TRBV6-5 to TRBJ1-1; a possible D gene is TRBD1 (6 bases). The CDR3 length is 15 residues. The germline gives CDR1 MNHEY, CDR2 SVGAGI. V gave up 6 bases and J gave up 1 base, with 15 bases separating them. CDR3 sequence (DNA): TGTGCCAGCAGGGGGTCGGGGGCAGCGAACACTGAAGCTTTCTTT. Translated: CASRGSGAANTEAFF.

In its sample, this clonotype was seen a few times. This chain links TRBV19 with TRBJ1-2, with 8 bases aligning to TRBD1. The germline gives CDR1 LNHDA, CDR2 SQIVND (reference sequence). This CDR3 has 13 residues. Germline trimming cut 6 bases from V and 8 bases from J; bases unmatched to any gene: 8. CDR3 protein: CASRPRGPGGYTF. The CDR3 bases are TGTGCCAGTAGGCCCAGGGGGCCGGGGGGCTACACCTTC.

This clonotype was seen only a few times. This sequence joins TRBV12-3 or TRBV12-4 and TRBJ2-5; 10 bases agree with TRBD1. The ends lost 2 bases at V and 5 bases at J; junction bases unmatched: 5. The length of the CDR3 is 15 residues. The CDR3 here is CASSLWTGGVETQYF. The CDR3 bases are TGTGCCAGCAGTTTATGGACAGGGGGGGTCGAGACCCAGTACTTC.

The rearrangement joins TRBV6-5 to TRBJ2-1; weak D call: TRBD2 (7 bases). The CDR3 spans 14 residues. Trimming shortened V by 6 bases and J by 10 bases, and 19 bases separated the two germline ends. CDR1 and CDR2 (germline): MNHEY, SVGAGI. CDR3: CASSRRGGAREQFF. In DNA form, the CDR3 reads TGTGCCAGCAGCCGGAGGGGGGGGGCGCGGGAGCAGTTCTTC.